This record looks at one T cell receptor beta chain sequence and its context. Antigen specificity is unknown. The data were taken from a study of cytomegalovirus exposure and HLA in healthy donors. Whole-study results and caveats: A later analysis showed that HLA-associated TCR beta chains had undergone more clonal expansion than equally common others. A later analysis by the authors found several of the most significant clusters apparently linked to common viral pathogens. In an earlier analysis, in some 540 donors, most V segments appeared productive either ~87% or ~30% of the time.

V shed 2 bases and J 0 bases; nucleotides not matched to a gene: 10. Germline CDR1 LNHNV, CDR2 YYDKDF (reference sequence). The CDR3 length is 18 residues. PCR was performed using 60 Vbeta and 13 Jbeta primers. Some clones are missing from TCRdb's copy, which holds only in-frame ones; the method was immunoSEQ multiplex PCR. The sample includes 140,000 to 150,000 clones, 84% seen only once; the top ten take 2.5%. The TCR sequence derives from a boy under 10 years old in good health and CMV-seronegative. Input material: PBMCs. The rearrangement uses TRBV15 and TRBJ1-2; 9 bases align to TRBD1. The CDR3 protein is CATSRSTGWDRANYGYTF. The CDR3, as DNA: TGTGCCACCAGCAGAAGTACAGGCTGGGACAGGGCTAACTATGGCTACACCTTC.